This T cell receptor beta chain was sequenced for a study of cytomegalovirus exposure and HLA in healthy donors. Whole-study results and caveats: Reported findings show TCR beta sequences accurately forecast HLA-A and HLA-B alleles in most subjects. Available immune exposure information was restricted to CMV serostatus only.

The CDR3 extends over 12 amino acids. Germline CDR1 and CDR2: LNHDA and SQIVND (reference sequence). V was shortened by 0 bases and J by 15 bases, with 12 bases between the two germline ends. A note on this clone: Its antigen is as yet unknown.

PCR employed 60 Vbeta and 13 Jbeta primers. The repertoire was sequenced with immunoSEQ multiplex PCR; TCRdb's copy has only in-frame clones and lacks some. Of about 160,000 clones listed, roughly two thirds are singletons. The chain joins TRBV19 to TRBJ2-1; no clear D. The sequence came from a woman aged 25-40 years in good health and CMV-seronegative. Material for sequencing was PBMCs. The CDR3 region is CASSIDQRQRFF. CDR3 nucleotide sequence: TGTGCCAGTAGTATAGATCAGAGGCAACGGTTCTTC.